The clone carrying this TCR beta chain was observed many times. Through Arm-PCR of CDR3 regions and iRepertoire HTBI primers, TCR beta libraries were built. Source study methods: Segment identification across samples yielded around 64 TRBV and roughly 15 TRBJ segments. TCRdb reprocessed the multiplex PCR reads with MiXCR, giving one entry per CDR3 protein. These V and J calls are TCRdb output, not the study's own analysis. The sample lists a few hundred thousand distinct CDR3 sequences, over 15% occurring once. Time point described: newly diagnosed GD, antithyroid drugs for less than 3 months. Extracted PBMC RNA gave rise to the TCR library. These data belong to a study of regulatory T cells in long-lasting Graves disease. Per the germline V gene, CDR1 is MNHNS and CDR2 is SASEGT. The CDR3 is made up of 13 amino acids. Trimming pared 3 bases from V and 2 bases from J, leaving 8 bases between. These same data were also listed under a study on T cells in Graves' hyperthyroidism and ophthalmopathy. That source notes: Using the HTBI primer set, a first-round RT-PCR was run on the TCR CDR3. Clonotypes that were expanded in thyroid above 0.001 mostly appeared in blood too.

The sequence derives from a man in his forties with Graves disease. The chain couples TRBV6-1 to TRBJ2-7, with D possibly matching TRBD1 (6 bases). Sequencing was performed on peripheral blood mononuclear cells (PBMCs), taken at new diagnosis, from a patient treated with antithyroid drugs. The CDR3 is CASSDRGTYEQYF. The DNA for the CDR3 is TGTGCCAGCAGTGATAGGGGGACCTACGAGCAGTACTTC.